This T cell receptor beta chain is from a study of identical twins. Study results and limitations: Conclusions relied on cross-sectional statistical analysis, not following the same donors.

This clonotype is a singleton in its sample. Its antigen is undetermined. TCRdb reprocessed the 5' RACE reads with MiXCR, giving one entry per CDR3 protein. The table records 450,000 or so distinct CDR3 sequences, 14% of them present only once. CDR1 MNHNS and CDR2 SASEGT come from the germline V gene. The CDR3 runs to 12 residues. The V end lost 3 bases, the J end lost 8 bases, and 8 bases lay between the germline ends. This same sample was also part of a study on yellow fever vaccine responses in identical twins.

The receptor was derived from a woman aged 18-29 years in good health. Sequencing used CD4+ T cells sorted from blood. J is TRBJ1-5 and V is TRBV6-1; D remains unclear. This CDR3 reads CASSDRIKPQHF. The CDR3 nucleotides read TGTGCCAGCAGTGACCGAATCAAGCCCCAGCATTTT.